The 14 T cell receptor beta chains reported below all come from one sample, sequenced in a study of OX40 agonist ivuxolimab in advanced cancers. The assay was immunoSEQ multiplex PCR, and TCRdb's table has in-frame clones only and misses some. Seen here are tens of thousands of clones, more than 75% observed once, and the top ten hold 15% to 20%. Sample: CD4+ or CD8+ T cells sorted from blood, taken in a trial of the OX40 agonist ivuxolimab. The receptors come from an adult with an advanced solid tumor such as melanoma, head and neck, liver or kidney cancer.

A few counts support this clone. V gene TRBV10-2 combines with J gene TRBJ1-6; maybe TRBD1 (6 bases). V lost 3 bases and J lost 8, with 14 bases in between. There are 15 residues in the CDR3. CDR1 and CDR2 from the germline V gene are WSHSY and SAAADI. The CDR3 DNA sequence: TGCGCCAGCAGTGACTGGGGACAAAGGGATTCACCCCTCCACTTT. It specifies CASSDWGQRDSPLHF.

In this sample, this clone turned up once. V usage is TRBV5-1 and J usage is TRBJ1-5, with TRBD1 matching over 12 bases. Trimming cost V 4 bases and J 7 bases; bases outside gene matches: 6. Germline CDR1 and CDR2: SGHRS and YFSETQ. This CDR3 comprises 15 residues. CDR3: CASSPGQGARQPQHF. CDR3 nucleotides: TGCGCCAGCAGCCCGGGACAGGGGGCGAGGCAGCCCCAGCATTTT. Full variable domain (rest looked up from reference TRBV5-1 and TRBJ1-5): KAGVTQTPRYLIKTRGQQVTLSCSPISGHRSVSWYQQTPGQGLQFLFEYFSETQRNKGNFPGRFSGRQFSNSRSEMNVSTLELGDSALYLCASSPGQGARQPQHFGDGTRLSIL.

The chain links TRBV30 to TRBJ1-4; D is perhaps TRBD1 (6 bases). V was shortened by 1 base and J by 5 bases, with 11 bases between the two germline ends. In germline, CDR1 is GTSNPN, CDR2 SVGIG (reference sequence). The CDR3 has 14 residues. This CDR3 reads CAWSGGRGNEKLFF. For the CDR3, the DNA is TGTGCCTGGAGTGGGGGAAGGGGGAATGAAAAACTGTTTTTT.

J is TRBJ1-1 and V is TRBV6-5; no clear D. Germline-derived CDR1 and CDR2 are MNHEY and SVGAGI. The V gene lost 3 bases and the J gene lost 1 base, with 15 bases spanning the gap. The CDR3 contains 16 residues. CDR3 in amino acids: CASSYLVGSTNTEAFF. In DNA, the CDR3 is TGTGCCAGCAGTTATTTGGTGGGCTCCACGAACACTGAAGCTTTCTTT.

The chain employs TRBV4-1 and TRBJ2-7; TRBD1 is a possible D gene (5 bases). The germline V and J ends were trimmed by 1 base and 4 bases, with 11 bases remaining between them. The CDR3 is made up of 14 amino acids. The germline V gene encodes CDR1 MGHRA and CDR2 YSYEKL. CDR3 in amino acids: CASSQVREGYEQYF. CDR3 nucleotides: TGCGCCAGCAGCCAAGTCAGGGAAGGTTACGAGCAGTACTTC.

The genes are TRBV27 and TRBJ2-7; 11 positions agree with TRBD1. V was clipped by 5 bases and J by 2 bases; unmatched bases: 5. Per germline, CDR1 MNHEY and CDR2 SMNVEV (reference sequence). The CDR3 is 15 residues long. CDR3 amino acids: CASSRGQGVPYEQYF. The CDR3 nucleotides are TGTGCCAGCAGTAGGGGACAGGGGGTTCCCTACGAGCAGTACTTC.

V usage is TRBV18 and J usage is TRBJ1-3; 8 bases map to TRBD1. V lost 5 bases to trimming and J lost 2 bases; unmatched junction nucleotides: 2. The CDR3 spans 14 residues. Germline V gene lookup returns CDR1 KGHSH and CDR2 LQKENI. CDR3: CASSEDRAGNTIYF. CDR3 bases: TGTGCCAGCTCAGAGGACAGGGCTGGAAACACCATATATTTT.

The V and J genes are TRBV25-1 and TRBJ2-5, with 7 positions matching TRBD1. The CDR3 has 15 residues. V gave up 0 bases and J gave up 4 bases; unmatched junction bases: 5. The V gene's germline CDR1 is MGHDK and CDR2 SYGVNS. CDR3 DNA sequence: TGTGCCAGCAGTGAATATGACAGGGACAGAGAGACCCAGTACTTC. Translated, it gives CASSEYDRDRETQYF.

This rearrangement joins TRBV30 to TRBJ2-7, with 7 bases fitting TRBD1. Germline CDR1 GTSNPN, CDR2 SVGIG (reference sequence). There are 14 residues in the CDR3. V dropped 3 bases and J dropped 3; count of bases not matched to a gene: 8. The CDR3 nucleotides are TGTGCCTGGAGAAGTACAGGGGCGGGCTACGAGCAGTACTTC. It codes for CAWRSTGAGYEQYF.

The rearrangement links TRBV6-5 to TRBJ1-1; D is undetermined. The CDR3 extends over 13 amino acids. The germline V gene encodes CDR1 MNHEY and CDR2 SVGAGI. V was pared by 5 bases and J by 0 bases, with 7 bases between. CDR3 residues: CASSLYLNTEAFF. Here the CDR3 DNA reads TGTGCCAGCAGTCTGTACCTGAACACTGAAGCTTTCTTT.

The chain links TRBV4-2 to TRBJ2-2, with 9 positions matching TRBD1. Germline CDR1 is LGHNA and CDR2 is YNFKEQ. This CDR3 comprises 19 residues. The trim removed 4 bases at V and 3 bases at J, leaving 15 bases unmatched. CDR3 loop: CASSPLGPQDRGYTGELFF. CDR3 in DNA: TGTGCCAGCAGCCCCCTGGGACCACAGGACAGGGGCTACACCGGGGAGCTGTTTTTT.

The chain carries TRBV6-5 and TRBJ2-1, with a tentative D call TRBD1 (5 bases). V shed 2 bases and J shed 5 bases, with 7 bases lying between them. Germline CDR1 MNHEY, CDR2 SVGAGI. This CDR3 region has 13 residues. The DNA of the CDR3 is TGTGCCAGCAGTTACCGACAGCACAATGAGCAGTTCTTC. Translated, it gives CASSYRQHNEQFF.

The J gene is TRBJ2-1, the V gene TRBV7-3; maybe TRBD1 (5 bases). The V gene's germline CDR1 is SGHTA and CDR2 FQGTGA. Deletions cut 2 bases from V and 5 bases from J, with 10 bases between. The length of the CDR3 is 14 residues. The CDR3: CASSLYPGHNEQFF. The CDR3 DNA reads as TGTGCCAGCAGCTTATATCCAGGGCACAATGAGCAGTTCTTC.

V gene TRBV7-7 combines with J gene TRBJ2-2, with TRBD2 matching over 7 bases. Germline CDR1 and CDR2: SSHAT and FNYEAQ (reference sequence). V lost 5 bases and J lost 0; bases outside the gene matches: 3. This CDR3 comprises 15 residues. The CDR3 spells CASSTGTTNTGELFF. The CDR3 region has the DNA TGTGCCAGCAGCACCGGGACTACGAACACCGGGGAGCTGTTTTTT.